This TCR beta chain came from a study of T-cell reconstitution after alpha-beta-depleted transplantation in children (dated by TCRdb to 2015 to 2016). At the level of the whole study: The study quantitatively tracked T-cell immune reconstitution after TCRalphabeta/CD19-depleted allogeneic hematopoietic cell transplantation in children using TCR repertoire profiling. On the study overall, not on this receptor specifically: The high TCRbeta diversity at day 60 in some patients was ascribed to recipient T cells and intrathymic progenitors that had survived conditioning. The frequencies of hyperexpanded clones fell over the following months, and after one year, T-cell counts and TCRbeta diversity were mostly attributed to newly produced T cells. Apparently early alphabetaT-cell count recovery about two months after transplant reportedly relied on only several hundred rapidly expanded clones derived from non-depleted graft cells.

Per the publication, the treatment or condition label means: allogeneic hematopoietic cell transplantation with graft depleted of TCRalphabeta T cells and CD19 B cells. TCRalphabeta/CD19-depleted allogeneic hematopoietic cell grafts were given to the transplant recipients, all of whom were children. V is clipped by 1 base and J by 0 bases, and the sequence between their germline boundaries is 4 bases long. From its cysteine to its phenylalanine, the CDR3 spans 12 amino acids. Only the CDR3 region is kept as DNA, spanning 36 bases read in frame from base 1. The germline V gene (reference sequence) supplies CDR1 GTSNPN and CDR2 SVGIG. As for this clonotype: Which antigen it targets is not known. It has no much larger one-base neighbor in the sample; base qualities were not kept.

The library was produced with PCR. The run used an Illumina HiSeq 2500. TCR library preparation used molecular barcoding, with unique molecular identifiers applied to normalize quantification of the TCRbeta repertoire. TCRdb ran its own pipeline on the public reads, namely fastp trimming at Q25 and MiXCR clone calling, and kept in-frame beta chains. Identical CDR3 protein sequences are pooled into one entry, listed with their most common genes and DNA. A total of approximately 300,000 distinct CDR3 sequences appear in this sample, about 9.4% of them only once. Just under 7.5% of the sample is in the top ten clones.

The sample in question was PBMCs, obtained before TCRalphabeta/CD19-depleted stem cell transplant. This chain joins TRBV30 to TRBJ2-7; the D gene remains uncertain. The source of this sequence is a boy under two years old with acute myeloid leukemia, due to receive a stem cell transplant. The CDR3 is CAWSGASYEQYF. The nucleotide sequence reads as follows: TGTGCCTGGAGTGGGGCCTCCTACGAGCAGTACTTC.